This TCR beta chain derives from a study of blood T cell repertoires in COVID-19. Study-level information: Whether acute or convalescent, the COVID-19 samples came from the United States, Italy and Spain. The cDNA or gDNA used as material had been derived from T cells, B-cell-depleted T cells, or PBMCs.

As handled by the study authors: Amplification of reference gene primers provided the estimated nucleated cell counts. Sequencing used immunoSEQ multiplex PCR; TCRdb keeps in-frame clones, though not all of them. That table gives V, J and clone size, and the DNA gave D and trimming. The data show about 340,000 clones, with around four fifths seen just once and approximately 3.1% held by the top ten. Losses at the gene ends were 6 bases for V and 2 bases for J; bases not matched to a gene: 5. The CDR3 has 14 amino acids. In germline, CDR1 is LNHDA, CDR2 SQIVND (reference sequence). This TCR was sampled from a man younger than 40 with active or convalescent COVID-19. J is TRBJ2-7 and V is TRBV19; TRBD1 agrees at 9 bases. Sample: peripheral blood. The CDR3 nucleotides read TGTGCCAGTAGCCTGGACAGGGGACCCTACGAGCAGTACTTC. It yields the protein CASSLDRGPYEQYF.